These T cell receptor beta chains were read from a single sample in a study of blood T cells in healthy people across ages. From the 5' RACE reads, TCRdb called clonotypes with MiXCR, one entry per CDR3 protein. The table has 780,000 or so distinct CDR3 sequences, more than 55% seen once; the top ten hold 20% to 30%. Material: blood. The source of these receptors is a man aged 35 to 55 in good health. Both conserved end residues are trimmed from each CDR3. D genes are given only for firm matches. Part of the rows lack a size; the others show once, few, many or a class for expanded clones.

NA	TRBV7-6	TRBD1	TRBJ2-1	ASSWDLTGVLYNEQF
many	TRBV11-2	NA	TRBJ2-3	ASSSRFERGLDTQY
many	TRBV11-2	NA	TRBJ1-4	ASSLEAGGNEKLF
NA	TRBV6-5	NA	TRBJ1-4	ASRAEGTNEKLF
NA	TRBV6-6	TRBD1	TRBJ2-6	ASSPRQGVTGANVLT
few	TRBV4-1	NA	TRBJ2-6	ASSLGGGANVLT
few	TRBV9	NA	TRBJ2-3	ASSPDDRTQY
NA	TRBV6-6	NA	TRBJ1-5	ASNTRRGNQPQH
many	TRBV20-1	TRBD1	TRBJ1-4	SARTGANEKLF
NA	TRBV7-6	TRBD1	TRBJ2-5	ASSLDPTGSGETQY
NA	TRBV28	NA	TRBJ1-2	ASSQITVAYGYT
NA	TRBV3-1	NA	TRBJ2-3	ASTPGGTDTQY
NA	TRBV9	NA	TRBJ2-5	ASSVGLGNQETQY
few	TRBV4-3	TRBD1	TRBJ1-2	ASSQMTGGYYGYT
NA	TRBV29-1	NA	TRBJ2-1	SVEGAYSYNEQF
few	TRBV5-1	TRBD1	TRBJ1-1	ASRGGGQGFVNTEAF
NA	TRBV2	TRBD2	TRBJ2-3	ASRSRSGAADTQY
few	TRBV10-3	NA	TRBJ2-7	AISETDGLSYEQY
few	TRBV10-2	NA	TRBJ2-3	ASSHFRDTQY
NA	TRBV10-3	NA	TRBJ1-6	AISAARESNNSPLH
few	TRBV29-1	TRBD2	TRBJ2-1	SVSSGSGVNEQF
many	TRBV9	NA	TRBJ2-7	ASSVVGSSYEQY
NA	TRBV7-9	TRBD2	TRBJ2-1	ASSSVTWRAGGNEQF
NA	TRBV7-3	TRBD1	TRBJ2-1	ASSLTKTGGDEQF
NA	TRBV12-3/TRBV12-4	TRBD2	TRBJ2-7	ASSRGLAETAGEQY